Detailed here is one T cell receptor beta chain. The sample comes from a study of blood T cell repertoires in COVID-19. On the study more broadly: Acute and convalescent COVID-19 samples came from the United States, Italy and Spain. T cells, B-cell-depleted T cells, or PBMCs provided the cDNA or gDNA that served as material.

Assay: immunoSEQ multiplex PCR; the TCRdb copy retains only in-frame clones and omits some. The sample has about 190,000 clones, about four fifths seen once. This CDR3 has 16 amino acids. Germline V gives CDR1 SGHTS, CDR2 YDEGEE. The V and J ends lost 0 bases and 11 bases respectively, with 18 bases between them. This clonotype was sampled from a woman of 80 years or more with active or convalescent COVID-19. Sequenced sample: peripheral blood. The J gene is TRBJ1-6, the V gene TRBV5-8, with D possibly TRBD1 on 5 matching bases. The CDR3 is CASSLVVGSRTTPLHF. The DNA for the CDR3 is TGTGCCAGCAGCTTGGTTGTAGGGTCCAGGACAACACCCCTCCACTTT.